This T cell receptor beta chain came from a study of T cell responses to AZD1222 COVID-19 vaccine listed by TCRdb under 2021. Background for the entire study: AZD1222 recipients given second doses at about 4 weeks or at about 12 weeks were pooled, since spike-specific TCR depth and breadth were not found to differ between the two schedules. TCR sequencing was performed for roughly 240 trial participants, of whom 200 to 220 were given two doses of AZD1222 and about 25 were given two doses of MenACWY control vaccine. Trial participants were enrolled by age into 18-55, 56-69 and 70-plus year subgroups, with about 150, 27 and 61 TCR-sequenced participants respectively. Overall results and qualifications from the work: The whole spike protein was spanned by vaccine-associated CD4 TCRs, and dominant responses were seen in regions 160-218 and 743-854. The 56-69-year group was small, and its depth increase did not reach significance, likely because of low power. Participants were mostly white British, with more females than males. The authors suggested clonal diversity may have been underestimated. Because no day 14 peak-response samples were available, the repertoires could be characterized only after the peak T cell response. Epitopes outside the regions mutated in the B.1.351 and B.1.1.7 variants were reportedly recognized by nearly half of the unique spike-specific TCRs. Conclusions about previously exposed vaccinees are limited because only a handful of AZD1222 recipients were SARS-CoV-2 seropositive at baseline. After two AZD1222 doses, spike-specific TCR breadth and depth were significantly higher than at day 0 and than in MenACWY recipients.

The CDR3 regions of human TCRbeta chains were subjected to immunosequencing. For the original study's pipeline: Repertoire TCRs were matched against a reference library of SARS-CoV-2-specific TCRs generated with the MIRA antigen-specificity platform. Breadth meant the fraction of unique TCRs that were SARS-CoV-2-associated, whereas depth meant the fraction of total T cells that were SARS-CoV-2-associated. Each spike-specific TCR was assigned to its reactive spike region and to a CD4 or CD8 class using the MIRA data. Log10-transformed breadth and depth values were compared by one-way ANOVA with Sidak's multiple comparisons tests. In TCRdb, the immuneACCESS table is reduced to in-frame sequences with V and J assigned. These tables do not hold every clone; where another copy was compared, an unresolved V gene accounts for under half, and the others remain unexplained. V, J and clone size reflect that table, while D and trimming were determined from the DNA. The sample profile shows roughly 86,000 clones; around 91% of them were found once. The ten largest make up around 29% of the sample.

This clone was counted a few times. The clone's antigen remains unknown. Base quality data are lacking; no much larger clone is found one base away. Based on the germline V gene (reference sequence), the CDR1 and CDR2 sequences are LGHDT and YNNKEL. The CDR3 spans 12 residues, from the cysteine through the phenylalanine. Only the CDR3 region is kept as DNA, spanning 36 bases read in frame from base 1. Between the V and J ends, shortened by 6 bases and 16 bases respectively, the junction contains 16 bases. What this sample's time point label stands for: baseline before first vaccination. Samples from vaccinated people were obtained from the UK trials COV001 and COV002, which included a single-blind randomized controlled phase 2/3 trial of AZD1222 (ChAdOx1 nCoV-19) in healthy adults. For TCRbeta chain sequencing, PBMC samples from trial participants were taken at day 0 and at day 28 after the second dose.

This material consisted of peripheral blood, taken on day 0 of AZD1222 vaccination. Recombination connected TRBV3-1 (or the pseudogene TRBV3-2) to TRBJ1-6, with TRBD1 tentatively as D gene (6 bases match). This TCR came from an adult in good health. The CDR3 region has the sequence CASRLMDSPLHF. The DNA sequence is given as TGTGCCAGCAGACTCATGGACAGTCCTCTCCACTTT.